This T cell receptor (beta chain) comes out of a study of regulatory T cells in long-lasting Graves disease. Sample time point: newly diagnosed GD, antithyroid drugs for less than 3 months. Researchers made the TCR library from RNA that was extracted from PBMCs. This clonotype was seen many times. Its matching antigen is unknown. To make TCR beta libraries, researchers used iRepertoire HTBI primers and Arm-PCR of CDR3 regions. TCRdb reprocessed the multiplex PCR reads via MiXCR and lists one record per CDR3 protein. The sample carries hundreds of thousands of distinct CDR3 sequences, approximately 16% recorded once. Findings of the study overall: Favoring TRBV28, TRBJ1-2 and TRBJ2-5 was a feature seen in persistent disease.

The germline CDR1 and CDR2 sequences are LGHDT and YNNKEL (reference sequence). With 0 bases removed from V and 7 bases from J, the gap between germline ends came to 12 bases. The CDR3 totals 14 residues. The same data also went into a second study, on T cells in Graves' hyperthyroidism and ophthalmopathy.

This sequence originates from a woman aged 40-60 years with Graves disease. The chain combines TRBV3-1 with TRBJ1-2; D is unresolved. This specimen consisted of peripheral blood mononuclear cells (PBMCs), obtained at new diagnosis, from a patient treated with antithyroid drugs. The CDR3 region is CASSQDNLQAGYTF. DNA of the CDR3: TGTGCCAGCAGCCAAGATAACCTCCAGGCTGGCTACACCTTC.